A single sample is the source of the 28 T cell receptor beta chains below, sequenced in a study of shared clonotypes between healthy human individuals. Only in-frame clones appear in the TCRdb table, and some are missing; sequencing was by immunoSEQ multiplex PCR. The sample yields some 2,000,000 clones, around 95% seen once. What was sequenced was naive CD4+ T cells sorted from blood. Subset given: CD45RA+ positively selected. The source of these receptors is a man between 18 and 35 years old in good health.

The rearrangement links TRBV9 to TRBJ2-3; TRBD2 aligns across 10 bases. Trimming took 0 bases from V and 6 from J; bases not matched to a gene: 7. Germline V gene lookup returns CDR1 SGDLS and CDR2 YYNGEE. The CDR3 has 16 amino acids. The CDR3 nucleotides are TGTGCCAGCAGCGTAGCGGCTAGCGGGGGCCTGGATACGCAGTATTTT. This translates into CASSVAASGGLDTQYF.

As to this clone: Other DNA sequences in the same sample also yield this CDR3. This sequence joins TRBV10-3 and TRBJ2-4, with unresolved D. This CDR3 contains 14 residues. CDR1 and CDR2 from the germline V gene are ENHRY and SYGVKD. V was clipped by 3 bases and J by 0 bases, with 6 bases between them. The CDR3 DNA reads TGTGCCATCAGTGATAGTCTAGCCAAAAACATTCAGTACTTC. Its protein is CAISDSLAKNIQYF.

The CDR3 bases are TGTGCCAGCAGGGCCCACAGGGACCATCAGCCCCAGCATTTT. It encodes CASRAHRDHQPQHF. The V and J genes are TRBV6-5 and TRBJ1-5; maybe TRBD1 (6 bases). CDR3 length: 14 amino acids. With 6 bases removed from V and 5 bases from J, the gap between germline ends came to 14 bases. Germline lookup yields CDR1 MNHEY and CDR2 SVGAGI.

This chain joins TRBV2 and TRBJ2-5; weak D call: TRBD2 (5 bases). V lost 2 bases and J lost 2, with 9 bases in between. CDR3 length: 14 residues. Germline V gene lookup returns CDR1 SNHLY and CDR2 FYNNEI. The DNA of the CDR3 is TGTGCCAGCAGTGAATACCGGGGTCAAGAGACCCAGTACTTC. This encodes CASSEYRGQETQYF.

The chain employs TRBV5-1 and TRBJ2-1; D possibly matches TRBD1 or TRBD2 (5 bases each). Germline V gene sequence: CDR1 SGHRS, CDR2 YFSETQ. V gave up 4 bases and J gave up 7 bases, with 15 bases separating them. The CDR3 is 14 amino acids. CDR3 in DNA: TGCGCCAGCAGCGCTGGGGGTTCGCGGAATGAGCAGTTCTTC. Its protein is CASSAGGSRNEQFF.

The chain couples TRBV2 to TRBJ2-2, with 7 bases fitting TRBD2. Germline values: CDR1 SNHLY, CDR2 FYNNEI. The V segment lost 7 bases and the J segment 6 bases; nucleotides outside the gene matches: 14. CDR3 length equals 16 residues. The CDR3 DNA reads TGTGCCAGCACCCTCTCTCTTCGGGGGGTCGCCGGGGAGCTGTTTTTT. Translating gives CASTLSLRGVAGELFF.

The chain recombines TRBV9 with TRBJ2-1; D is unclear. The length of the CDR3 is 14 residues. Trimming left V 4 bases short and J 4 bases short, with 12 bases between. From germline, CDR1 is SGDLS and CDR2 YYNGEE. This CDR3 reads CASSPMTLYNEQFF. The CDR3 DNA follows: TGTGCCAGCAGCCCGATGACACTGTACAATGAGCAGTTCTTC. Complete variable domain (other parts from reference TRBV9 and TRBJ2-1): DSGVTQTPKHLITATGQRVTLRCSPRSGDLSVYWYQQSLDQGLQFLIQYYNGEERAKGNILERFSAQQFPDLHSELNLSSLELGDSALYFCASSPMTLYNEQFFGPGTRLTVL.

The chain has TRBV14 and TRBJ1-6; no reliable D call. CDR3 length equals 14 residues. Trimming cost V 1 base and J 3 bases, with 4 bases left between them. Germline V gene sequence: CDR1 SGHDN, CDR2 FVKESK. The CDR3 sequence: CASSQGIYNSPLHF. The CDR3 DNA is TGTGCCAGCAGCCAAGGCATCTATAATTCACCCCTCCACTTT.

Note on this clone: Additional DNA sequences in this sample encode the identical CDR3. V is TRBV30 and J is TRBJ2-7; 9 nucleotides agree with TRBD2. There are 13 residues in the CDR3. Germline trimming cut 4 bases from V and 4 bases from J; bases unmatched to any gene: 5. Germline-derived CDR1 and CDR2 are GTSNPN and SVGIG (reference sequence). Here the CDR3 reads CAWKTSGPYEQYF. CDR3 nucleotides: TGTGCCTGGAAAACTAGCGGGCCTTACGAGCAGTACTTC.

This clone was picked up one time. The chain carries TRBV4-1 and TRBJ2-5; D gene ambiguous. With 4 bases removed from V and 0 bases from J, the gap between germline ends came to 18 bases. Germline-derived CDR1 and CDR2 are MGHRA and YSYEKL. The CDR3 loop spans 17 amino acids. In DNA form, the CDR3 reads TGCGCCAGCAGCCGATTTTCGGCTCAAATGTACCAAGAGACCCAGTACTTC. Translation gives CASSRFSAQMYQETQYF.

This clone was counted a single time. This sample also contains other DNA sequences that code for the same CDR3. The chain links TRBV5-1 to TRBJ2-1; tentatively, D is TRBD2 (5 bases). This CDR3 is built from 15 residues. Germline CDR1 reads SGHRS; CDR2 reads YFSETQ. The V gene lost 0 bases and the J gene lost 4 bases, with 11 bases spanning the gap. The CDR3 protein is CASSLVLAGYNEQFF. The CDR3 region has the DNA TGCGCCAGCAGCTTGGTGCTAGCAGGATACAATGAGCAGTTCTTC.

In its sample, this clone was seen a few times. Additional DNA sequences in this sample encode the identical CDR3. The chain carries TRBV7-2 and TRBJ2-3; D gene uncertain. The V and J ends lost 2 bases and 2 bases respectively, with 2 bases between them. Germline V CDR1 and CDR2: SGHTA, FQGNSA. The CDR3 consists of 12 residues. CDR3 loop: CASSLYTDTQYF. CDR3 bases: TGTGCCAGCAGCTTATACACAGATACGCAGTATTTT.

Note on this clone: This same CDR3 is encoded by further DNA sequences in the sample. The rearrangement links TRBV18 to TRBJ2-2; D gene ambiguous. This CDR3 is 14 amino acids long. Germline CDR1 is KGHSH and CDR2 is LQKENI. V gave up 0 bases and J gave up 5 bases, with 7 bases separating them. In DNA form, the CDR3 reads TGTGCCAGCTCACCACCAGGGTCAACCGGGGAGCTGTTTTTT. This codes for CASSPPGSTGELFF.

The chain combines TRBV7-9 with TRBJ2-1, with 7 bases aligning to TRBD1. V was pared by 5 bases and J by 0 bases, with 10 bases of the junction left unmatched. This CDR3 is built from 17 residues. CDR1 and CDR2 from the germline V gene are SEHNR and FQNEAQ (reference sequence). CDR3 residues: CASSGRQGRSSYNEQFF. CDR3 DNA sequence: TGTGCCAGCAGCGGAAGACAGGGCCGAAGCTCCTACAATGAGCAGTTCTTC.

This chain uses TRBV29-1 with TRBJ2-3; D gene ambiguous. Germline V gives CDR1 SQVTM, CDR2 ANQGSEA. V was pared by 4 bases and J by 1 base, with 12 bases between. This CDR3 spans 14 amino acids. The CDR3 bases are TGCAGCGTTGTGGTCCCCGAACGCACAGATACGCAGTATTTT. This translates into CSVVVPERTDTQYF.

The V gene is TRBV6-1, the J gene TRBJ2-7; weak D call: TRBD1 (6 bases). Germline V gene sequence: CDR1 MNHNS, CDR2 SASEGT. This CDR3 comprises 15 residues. V lost 6 bases and J lost 3, with 18 bases in between. The CDR3 DNA reads TGTGCCAGCAGCTCCGCCCCCGACAGGAGCTACGAGCAGTACTTC. This sequence encodes CASSSAPDRSYEQYF.

This sequence joins TRBV6-1 and TRBJ2-1; 8 bases match TRBD1. Germline-derived CDR1 and CDR2 are MNHNS and SASEGT. The CDR3 has 15 amino acids. The V gene end was trimmed by 4 bases and the J gene end by 1 base; junction bases not matched to a gene: 3. The CDR3 DNA follows: TGTGCCAGCAGTGTCCGACAGGGGTCCTACAATGAGCAGTTCTTC. Amino acid sequence: CASSVRQGSYNEQFF.

The CDR3 sequence: CASSQERTKNTEAFF. The CDR3, as DNA: TGCGCCAGCAGCCAAGAAAGGACAAAGAACACTGAAGCTTTCTTT. This sequence joins TRBV4-1 and TRBJ1-1; tentative D call: TRBD1 (5 bases). The V gene's germline CDR1 is MGHRA and CDR2 YSYEKL. V shed 0 bases and J shed 1 base, with 9 bases lying between them. CDR3 length: 15 amino acids.

V and J are TRBV5-4 and TRBJ2-5, with 9 bases matching TRBD2. The V gene end was trimmed by 0 bases and the J gene end by 7 bases; junction bases not matched to a gene: 7. From germline, CDR1 is SGHNT and CDR2 YYREEE (reference sequence). CDR3 length: 15 residues. The CDR3: CASSLAVAGVGTQYF. Here the CDR3 DNA reads TGTGCCAGCAGCTTGGCGGTAGCGGGAGTCGGGACCCAGTACTTC.

This chain joins TRBV5-1 and TRBJ2-7, with 8 nucleotides matching TRBD2. J gave up 2 bases and V 0 bases, and 13 bases lay outside the gene matches. Germline V gene sequence: CDR1 SGHRS, CDR2 YFSETQ. This CDR3 contains 18 residues. The CDR3 DNA is TGCGCCAGCAGCTTGGAGTTCGGACTAGCCCCCTCCGCCTACGAGCAGTACTTC. It specifies CASSLEFGLAPSAYEQYF.

The rearrangement links TRBV6-1 to TRBJ2-4; no firm D call. The germline V and J ends were trimmed by 4 bases and 0 bases, with 10 bases remaining between them. From germline, CDR1 is MNHNS and CDR2 SASEGT. The CDR3 loop spans 15 amino acids. This chain's CDR3 is CASSGTPLAKNIQYF. The CDR3 coding sequence is TGTGCCAGCAGTGGAACACCTTTAGCCAAAAACATTCAGTACTTC.

The chain has TRBV7-9 and TRBJ1-5, with unresolved D. The CDR3 spans 15 residues. The germline V gene has CDR1 SEHNR and CDR2 FQNEAQ (reference sequence). V lost 3 bases and J 1 base, leaving 10 bases between the germline ends. CDR3 sequence reads: CASSLDHGSNQPQHF. The CDR3 DNA sequence: TGTGCCAGCAGCTTGGACCATGGGAGCAATCAGCCCCAGCATTTT.

The rearrangement links TRBV2 to TRBJ1-5, with a weak D call TRBD1 (5 bases). Trimming removed 7 bases at V and 2 bases at J, with 15 bases between. Germline V gene lookup returns CDR1 SNHLY and CDR2 FYNNEI. This CDR3 comprises 15 residues. This CDR3 is CASNAQGGGNQPQHF. CDR3 DNA sequence: TGTGCCAGCAACGCCCAGGGAGGGGGCAATCAGCCCCAGCATTTT.

The rearrangement joins TRBV12-5 to TRBJ2-7, with D possibly matching TRBD1 (6 bases). The CDR3 runs to 15 residues. Germline V gene sequence: CDR1 LGHNT, CDR2 FRNRAP. Trimming left V 2 bases short and J 0 bases short, with 11 bases between. CDR3 nucleotide sequence: TGTGCTAGTGGTTTGTTCCCGACAGGCTCCTACGAGCAGTACTTC. Translation: CASGLFPTGSYEQYF.

This clone was observed once. Different DNA sequences within this sample yield the same CDR3. The CDR3 reads CASSRRGEQYF. In DNA form, the CDR3 reads TGTGCCAGCAGCCGCAGGGGAGAGCAGTACTTC. The chain employs TRBV6-5 and TRBJ2-7; possible D gene TRBD1, 6 bases. V dropped 6 bases and J dropped 7 bases, with 10 bases sitting between them. Germline lookup yields CDR1 MNHEY and CDR2 SVGAGI. CDR3 size: 11 residues.

Remarks on this clone: This CDR3 is also generated by other DNA sequences in the sample. The chain is built from TRBV7-9 and TRBJ2-2, with a weak D call TRBD1 (5 bases). Germline-derived CDR1 and CDR2 are SEHNR and FQNEAQ (reference sequence). The CDR3 totals 13 residues. Trimming shortened V by 2 bases and J by 6 bases, and 7 bases separated the two germline ends. CDR3 sequence (DNA): TGTGCCAGCAGCTTATTACAGGCCGGGGAGCTGTTTTTT. This encodes CASSLLQAGELFF.

This sequence joins TRBV2 and TRBJ2-5, with TRBD1 matching 8 bases. Germline CDR1 is SNHLY and CDR2 is FYNNEI. CDR3 length: 14 amino acids. The J segment lost 6 bases and the V segment lost 4 bases, leaving 7 bases of the junction unmatched. DNA for the CDR3: TGTGCCAGCAGTGGACAGGGGTTGGGGAAGACCCAGTACTTC. It codes for CASSGQGLGKTQYF.

This sequence joins TRBV19 and TRBJ2-7; tentatively, D is TRBD2 (5 bases). This CDR3 comprises 15 residues. Per germline, CDR1 LNHDA and CDR2 SQIVND (reference sequence). Trimming pared 5 bases from V and 4 bases from J, leaving 18 bases between. CDR3: CASSRASTREYEQYF. For the CDR3, the DNA is TGTGCCAGTAGTCGGGCTAGCACAAGGGAATACGAGCAGTACTTC.